Detailed here is one TCR beta chain. As yet, its antigen is unknown. This nonspecific control used anti-CD3/anti-CD28 bead stimulation of CD4+ T cells. CD4+ T cells upregulating both CD40 ligand and CD69 were sorted as responding cells. Plasma HIV-1 RNA stayed below 50 copies/mL for at least 4 years. This sample is drawn from a study of persistence of HIV-infected CD4 T cells. Across the study: A median of around 8 years of suppressive ART preceded sampling.

Germline values: CDR1 SGHKS, CDR2 YYEKEE (reference sequence). The CDR3 runs 15 residues. Trimming took 3 bases from V and 2 from J, leaving 12 bases between them. Broader study findings: Antigen-responding cells were enriched for degenerate expanded CDR3beta sequences. TCRbeta richness was lower in CMV- and Gag-responding cells than in anti-CD3/anti-CD28-responding cells.

This was the immunoSEQ version 4 assay in survey mode. This table comes from immunoSEQ multiplex PCR, and its TCRdb copy is limited to in-frame clones, with some not included. Among about 47,000 clones listed, approximately 93% were seen once. The chain couples TRBV5-5 to TRBJ1-5, with D perhaps matching TRBD1 (5 bases). The sequenced sample was CD4+ T cells sorted from PBMCs after roughly 18-hour stimulation, obtained from a patient who received antiretroviral therapy. The clonotype originates from an adult man with HIV who was CMV-seropositive. CDR3 in amino acids: CASSSGGVGNQPQHF. CDR3 nucleotide sequence: TGTGCCAGCAGCTCCGGGGGAGTTGGCAATCAGCCCCAGCATTTT.